This T cell receptor (beta chain) was identified during a study of identical twins. Overall study findings and caveats: Twin pairs' shared out-of-frame alpha sequences were enriched in low generation probability. Within cord blood, abundant beta clonotypes carried fewer insertions, but memory repertoires showed no such trend.

TCRdb used MiXCR to reprocess the 5' RACE reads, holding one entry per CDR3 protein. The repertoire holds about 530,000 distinct CDR3 sequences, with approximately 20% as singletons. Notes on this clonotype: Its cognate antigen is unknown.

The germline V and J ends were trimmed by 3 bases and 7 bases, with 10 bases remaining between them. Per germline, CDR1 SEHNR and CDR2 FQNEAQ (reference sequence). This CDR3 region has 14 residues. Separately, the same data were catalogued under a study of yellow fever vaccine responses in identical twins.

Sequencing used CD4+ T cells sorted from blood. V gene TRBV7-9 combines with J gene TRBJ1-6; D is possibly TRBD1 (5 bases). This TCR came from a woman in her late teens or twenties in good health. The CDR3 is CASSFDRLNSPLHF. As DNA, the CDR3 is TGTGCCAGCAGCTTCGACAGATTAAATTCACCCCTCCACTTT.